This entry is about one T cell receptor beta chain. The sample belongs to a study of blood T cell repertoires in COVID-19. Study context: Samples representing acute and convalescent COVID-19 were sourced from the United States, Italy and Spain. Nucleic acid was either cDNA or gDNA, and it came from T cells, B-cell-depleted T cells, or PBMCs.

CDR3 length: 13 residues. The V segment lost 3 bases and the J segment 10 bases; nucleotides outside the gene matches: 6. Germline V gene data show CDR1 as LNHNV and CDR2 as YYDKDF (reference sequence). Sequencing used immunoSEQ multiplex PCR; TCRdb keeps in-frame clones, though not all of them. The sample lists 470,000 or so clones, 80% to 90% occurring once. The TCR sequence derives from a woman aged 25 to 39 with acute or convalescent COVID-19. The material sequenced was peripheral blood. V and J are TRBV15 and TRBJ2-1, with 7 positions matching TRBD2. The CDR3 region is CATSSVGGDEQFF. The DNA for the CDR3 is TGTGCCACCAGCAGCGTTGGGGGGGACGAGCAGTTCTTC.